The 25 T cell receptor beta chains below were found in one sample sequenced in a study of OX40 agonist ivuxolimab in advanced cancers. TCRdb keeps only in-frame clones here, not all; method: immunoSEQ multiplex PCR. The table lists some 40,000 clones, 65% to 80% of them singletons. This specimen consisted of CD4+ or CD8+ T cells sorted from blood, obtained in a trial of the OX40 agonist ivuxolimab. These receptors were obtained from an adult with an advanced solid tumor such as melanoma, head and neck, liver or kidney cancer.

The rearrangement uses TRBV20-1 and TRBJ1-1, with D hard to call. Germline V gives CDR1 DFQATT, CDR2 SNEGSKA (reference sequence). CDR3 length: 11 amino acids. V lost 4 bases to trimming and J lost 11 bases, with 14 bases between them. The CDR3 region has the DNA TGCAGTGCTACAAGGACGGCTGGTGCTTTCTTT. This translates into CSATRTAGAFF.

This clone was detected a few times. This chain uses TRBV15 with TRBJ1-1; 8 bases are a match to TRBD1. The CDR3 runs 15 residues. Per germline, CDR1 LNHNV and CDR2 YYDKDF (reference sequence). V gave up 3 bases and J gave up 1 base; unmatched junction bases: 4. CDR3 region: CATSSTTGANTEAFF. The DNA for the CDR3 is TGTGCCACCAGCAGTACGACAGGGGCGAACACTGAAGCTTTCTTT.

The rearrangement links TRBV10-2 to TRBJ2-7; D is ambiguous. The germline V gene encodes CDR1 WSHSY and CDR2 SAAADI. V lost 1 base to trimming and J lost 0 bases, with 7 bases between them. The CDR3 loop spans 14 amino acids. CDR3 bases: TGCGCCAGCAGTGAGTTGGTGAGCTCCTACGAGCAGTACTTC. It encodes CASSELVSSYEQYF.

The chain uses TRBV18 and TRBJ2-1; 9 bases match TRBD2. CDR1 KGHSH and CDR2 LQKENI come from the germline V gene. J was trimmed by 6 bases and V by 8 bases; bases with no gene match: 8. The CDR3 sequence is 14 residues long. DNA for the CDR3: TGTGCCAGCCCGGAGGGTAGCGGGAGCAATGAGCAGTTCTTC. Its protein product is CASPEGSGSNEQFF.

The chain has TRBV27 and TRBJ1-5, with a tentative D call TRBD1 (5 bases). V lost 2 bases and J lost 0, with 8 bases in between. Germline V gene data show CDR1 as MNHEY and CDR2 as SMNVEV (reference sequence). This CDR3 spans 15 amino acids. The DNA of the CDR3 is TGTGCCAGCAGTTTACAGGGACTTAGCAATCAGCCCCAGCATTTT. Its protein product is CASSLQGLSNQPQHF.

V gene TRBV29-1 combines with J gene TRBJ1-2; weak D call: TRBD1 (5 bases). V gave up 7 bases and J gave up 0 bases, with 9 bases separating them. The CDR3 contains 12 residues. Germline CDR1 is SQVTM and CDR2 is ANQGSEA. CDR3 nucleotides: TGCAGCGCCGGGACTGCTAACTATGGCTACACCTTC. It codes for CSAGTANYGYTF. Full variable domain (remainder filled in from reference TRBV29-1 and TRBJ1-2): SAVISQKPSRDICQRGTSLTIQCQVDSQVTMMFWYRQQPGQSLTLIATANQGSEATYESGFVIDKFPISRPNLTFSTLTVSNMSPEDSSIYLCSAGTANYGYTFGSGTRLTVV.

The chain combines TRBV19 with TRBJ2-1; D is undetermined. CDR3 length: 15 amino acids. From germline, CDR1 is LNHDA and CDR2 SQIVND (reference sequence). The V and J ends lost 5 bases and 3 bases respectively, with 14 bases between them. The CDR3 DNA sequence: TGTGCCAGTAGTCCCCTGGACCGAGACTACAATGAGCAGTTCTTC. Its translation is CASSPLDRDYNEQFF.

The V call is TRBV7-6, the J call TRBJ2-1; D is tentatively TRBD1 or TRBD2 (6 bases each). V was shortened by 4 bases and J by 6 bases, with 16 bases between the two germline ends. The CDR3 is 15 residues long. The germline V gene encodes CDR1 SGHVS and CDR2 FNYEAQ. The CDR3 is CASSWSPQGGNEQFF. The CDR3 DNA reads TGTGCCAGCAGCTGGAGTCCACAGGGAGGCAATGAGCAGTTCTTC.

The chain has TRBV28 and TRBJ1-2; D is perhaps TRBD1 (6 bases). Trimming cost V 6 bases and J 4 bases, with 12 bases left between them. CDR1 and CDR2 (germline): MDHEN, SYDVKM. The CDR3 has 13 amino acids. The CDR3 here is CASRGQTTYGYTF. CDR3 nucleotides: TGTGCCAGCAGAGGACAGACAACCTATGGCTACACCTTC.

Judged by abundance, this clone is medium-sized (0.01 to 0.1%). The chain is built from TRBV20-1 and TRBJ2-1; D is unresolved. The CDR3 contains 11 residues. The germline V gene has CDR1 DFQATT and CDR2 SNEGSKA (reference sequence). V shed 5 bases and J shed 7 bases, with 9 bases lying between them. As DNA, the CDR3 is TGCAGTGCTTCACCCGCGAATGAGCAGTTCTTC. It codes for CSASPANEQFF.

V and J are TRBV7-9 and TRBJ1-4; a weak D match, TRBD1 (5 bases). Germline V CDR1 and CDR2: SEHNR, FQNEAQ (reference sequence). This CDR3 is 15 amino acids long. Trimming removed 5 bases from V and 0 bases from J, with 10 bases in between. The CDR3: CASSADRTTNEKLFF. DNA for the CDR3: TGTGCCAGCAGCGCTGACAGAACAACTAATGAAAAACTGTTTTTT.

The rearrangement links TRBV11-1 to TRBJ2-1; no firm D call. The CDR3 runs to 13 residues. The germline V and J ends were trimmed by 5 bases and 7 bases, with 12 bases remaining between them. The germline CDR1 and CDR2 sequences are SGHAT and FQDESV (reference sequence). The CDR3, as DNA: TGTGCCAGCAGCCATATTTGGTCGAATGAGCAGTTCTTC. This codes for CASSHIWSNEQFF.

As to this clone: Its ends do not fully match the called genes, so a read error is possible. The V and J genes are TRBV6-6 and TRBJ2-3; D is ambiguous. The CDR3 is made up of 12 amino acids. Germline-derived CDR1 and CDR2 are MNHNY and SVGAGI (reference sequence). Here the CDR3 reads CASSYSGDTQYF. The CDR3 DNA follows: TGTGCCAGCAGCTACTCAGGAGATACGCAGTATTTT.

This clone was counted a single time. The V gene is TRBV30, the J gene TRBJ2-1; D unclear. Between the trimmed V and J ends, which lost 0 bases and 7 bases, there was a span of 4 bases. Germline values: CDR1 GTSNPN, CDR2 SVGIG (reference sequence). The CDR3 sequence is 11 residues long. In DNA, the CDR3 is TGTGCCTGGAGTGTTGTTAATGAGCAGTTCTTC. Protein sequence: CAWSVVNEQFF.

The chain combines TRBV5-6 with TRBJ2-3; possible D gene TRBD2, 5 bases. CDR3 length: 14 amino acids. V lost 2 bases, J lost 2 bases, and 9 bases lay in between. Germline lookup yields CDR1 SGHDT and CDR2 YYEEEE. Written as DNA, the CDR3 is TGTGCCAGCAGCTTTATGAGGGACACAGATACGCAGTATTTT. Encoded protein: CASSFMRDTDTQYF. Drawing the rest from reference TRBV5-6 and TRBJ2-3, the complete variable domain is DAGVTQSPTHLIKTRGQQVTLRCSPKSGHDTVSWYQQALGQGPQFIFQYYEEEERQRGNFPDRFSGHQFPNYSSELNVNALLLGDSALYLCASSFMRDTDTQYFGPGTRLTVL.

The chain has TRBV10-3 and TRBJ2-1; D gene ambiguous. The CDR3 has 12 residues. CDR1 and CDR2 (germline): ENHRY, SYGVKD. V lost 1 base to trimming and J lost 10 bases, with 8 bases between them. The CDR3 reads CAISELWAEQFF. The CDR3 region has the DNA TGTGCCATCAGTGAGTTGTGGGCCGAGCAGTTCTTC.

This clone was observed a single time. This rearrangement joins TRBV5-4 to TRBJ1-2; 9 nucleotides line up with TRBD1. The CDR3 sequence is 14 residues long. J lost 9 bases, V lost 4 bases, and 10 bases had no gene match. In germline, CDR1 is SGHNT, CDR2 YYREEE (reference sequence). The CDR3 loop reads CASSAGQGIDSYTF. Written as DNA, the CDR3 is TGTGCCAGCAGCGCGGGACAGGGAATCGATAGCTACACCTTC.

V and J are TRBV6-5 and TRBJ1-1; 7 nucleotides align to TRBD1. The germline V gene encodes CDR1 MNHEY and CDR2 SVGAGI. V lost 7 bases to trimming and J lost 1 base; unmatched junction nucleotides: 3. The CDR3 is 13 amino acids. As DNA, the CDR3 is TGTGCCAGCAACGACAGGGAGAACACTGAAGCTTTCTTT. Its translation is CASNDRENTEAFF.

This clone came up a few times. V is TRBV5-1 and J is TRBJ2-3; D gene unclear. V was clipped by 4 bases and J by 11 bases, with 17 bases between them. CDR1 and CDR2 (germline): SGHRS, YFSETQ. This CDR3 has 13 residues. The CDR3 nucleotides are TGCGCCAGCAGCCTGTCCCTCGCGAAGCGGCAGTATTTT. It codes for CASSLSLAKRQYF. Full variable domain (remainder filled in from reference TRBV5-1 and TRBJ2-3): KAGVTQTPRYLIKTRGQQVTLSCSPISGHRSVSWYQQTPGQGLQFLFEYFSETQRNKGNFPGRFSGRQFSNSRSEMNVSTLELGDSALYLCASSLSLAKRQYFGPGTRLTVL.

V usage is TRBV15 and J usage is TRBJ1-4, with D possibly being TRBD1 (5 bases). CDR1 is LNHNV and CDR2 is YYDKDF in the germline V gene (reference sequence). Trimming took off 4 bases at V and 6 bases at J, with 9 bases between the two ends. The CDR3 covers 13 residues. As DNA, the CDR3 is TGTGCCACCAGCATACAGGTAGATGAAAAACTGTTTTTT. This encodes CATSIQVDEKLFF.

The rearrangement joins TRBV10-2 to TRBJ2-3; unclear D gene. CDR1 WSHSY and CDR2 SAAADI come from the germline V gene. The ends were cut back, 6 bases at V and 5 bases at J, with 18 bases in the middle. The CDR3 covers 15 residues. In DNA, the CDR3 is TGCGCCAGCAGCCATAGGACCCTAGAATTAGATACGCAGTATTTT. This translates into CASSHRTLELDTQYF.

To note about this clone: The same CDR3 arises from other DNA sequences in this sample as well. The chain joins TRBV9 to TRBJ2-1; the match to TRBD1 covers 7 bases. CDR1 and CDR2 from the germline V gene are SGDLS and YYNGEE. V lost 4 bases and J lost 6; bases outside the gene matches: 4. CDR3 length: 13 residues. CDR3 sequence reads: CASSSTGVNEQFF. The CDR3 DNA sequence: TGTGCCAGCAGCTCTACAGGGGTCAATGAGCAGTTCTTC.

The rearrangement joins TRBV28 to TRBJ2-7; no firm D call. CDR3 length: 13 amino acids. CDR1 is MDHEN and CDR2 is SYDVKM in the germline V gene. With 5 bases removed from V and 6 bases from J, the gap between germline ends came to 14 bases. This chain's CDR3 is CASSTPGLAEQYF. CDR3 in DNA: TGTGCCAGCAGTACCCCTGGATTGGCCGAGCAGTACTTC.

This clone was seen just once. V usage is TRBV18 and J usage is TRBJ2-3, with D uncertain. V shed 3 bases and J shed 5 bases, with 3 bases lying between them. The CDR3 is 11 amino acids. Germline V gene lookup returns CDR1 KGHSH and CDR2 LQKENI. The CDR3 region has the DNA TGTGCCAGCTCACCCGAAGATACGCAGTATTTT. This encodes CASSPEDTQYF.

The chain links TRBV7-3 to TRBJ2-1; D may match TRBD1 or TRBD2 (6 bases each). V dropped 1 base and J dropped 8 bases, with 18 bases sitting between them. The CDR3 length is 16 residues. Germline CDR1 SGHTA, CDR2 FQGTGA. The CDR3 here is CASSLRSGGLLDEQFF. Here the CDR3 DNA reads TGTGCCAGCAGCTTAAGATCCGGGGGCCTATTAGATGAGCAGTTCTTC.